This T cell receptor (beta chain) was obtained from a study of type 1 regulatory T cells. The V and J ends lost 5 bases and 6 bases, in that order; junction bases with no gene match: 10. Germline loops: CDR1 KGHDR, CDR2 SFDVKD. This CDR3 spans 16 amino acids. This clonotype was seen more than once but under ten times. Its antigen is unknown. TCRdb recomputed calls from the reads with MiXCR, one row per CDR3 protein. The sample yields 12,000 to 15,000 distinct CDR3 sequences, approximately 14% seen once. The chain carries TRBV24-1 and TRBJ2-1; 9 nucleotides match TRBD2. The receptor was derived from a human donor in good health. Input material: cultured T cells, either the whole culture or a sorted T cell fraction (not recorded which). DNA of the CDR3: TGTGCCACCAGTGGGCTAGCGGGAAGGGGAGGCAATGAGCAGTTCTTC. Protein: CATSGLAGRGGNEQFF.